Listed here is a single TCR beta chain. This clonotype has ten or more counts. Its binding antigen is unknown. The input lacks base qualities; no much larger clone sits a single base away. The run used an Illumina HiSeq 1500. TCRdb reworked the public reads: Q25 trimming with fastp, MiXCR clone assembly, productive beta chains retained. Entries that share a CDR3 protein sequence are merged under the most common genes and DNA. The sample includes approximately 700,000 distinct CDR3 sequences, with 35% observed a single time. The ten largest clonotypes hold more than 2.5% of the sample. The sample is drawn from a study of T cell repertoires in cytomegalovirus infection (dated by TCRdb to between 2018 and 2021). About the study as a whole: Because public TCR beta signatures pointed to carriage of CMV infection together with the matching HLA type, the HLA type of each donor mattered for the analysis.

V ends up 6 bases short and J 9 bases short, with an unmatched junction base count of 6. The CDR3, cysteine through phenylalanine, is 12 amino acids long. Only CDR3 DNA is held: 36 bases, read in frame from base 1. Via the germline V gene (reference sequence), CDR1 is MNHNY and CDR2 SVGAGI. What the research found in general, with its limitations: The ex vivo response was dominated by HLA-C-restricted CMV-specific TCR beta clonotypes, and the single most frequent clonotype in two of eight donors was supplied by these HLA-C-restricted clonotypes. In both this cohort and an independent cohort of 300 to 450 donors, the cumulative frequency of public TCR beta family members distinguished carriers of CMV infection plus the relevant HLA type.

Sequencing input: PBMCs. This receptor was obtained from a human donor in good health (CMV status not recorded). Some clones in this sample may be carry-over from other donors' samples. The chain is made from TRBV6-6 and TRBJ1-1, with 8 middle bases fitting TRBD1. The DNA sequence is as follows: TGTGCCAGCAGCTGGACAGGGTGGCAAGCTTTCTTT. This codes for CASSWTGWQAFF.